This section outlines one T cell receptor beta chain sequence together with its context. Its recognized antigen is unknown. The input lacks base qualities; no much larger clone sits a single base away. TCRbeta CDR3 regions were immunosequenced from genomic DNA with the immunoSEQ Assay. Before high-throughput sequencing, the genomic DNA was amplified using bias-controlled multiplex PCR. The authors processed their data as follows. To quantify the absolute abundance of each unique TCRbeta CDR3 region, the sequences were collapsed and filtered. Clonality was defined as 1 minus Pielou's evenness and was calculated using productive rearrangements only. A previously published method was used to identify clones with significantly greater frequencies in on-treatment samples than in baseline samples. TCRdb obtained this table from immuneACCESS and retained in-frame rearrangements with V and J assigned. These tables miss some clones; where compared with another copy, unresolved V genes account for less than half of the shortfall, and the remainder is unexplained. V, J and clone size are taken as reported in that table, and D and trimming were inferred from the DNA itself. The sample has some 14,000 clones on record, 70% to 85% of them singletons. Together, the top ten hold 30% of the sample.

This sample is drawn from a study of sequential checkpoint blockade in melanoma (dated by TCRdb to the late 2010s). About the full investigation: In a 1:1 randomization, patients received either first-line nivolumab then ipilimumab (arm A) or ipilimumab then nivolumab (arm B). Maintenance nivolumab came after each of the two trial sequences. Points the paper makes about the study in general: The model for predicting response that combines TCR metrics with mutation burden needs to be validated in larger, independent patient cohorts.

The treatment or condition label, as the study defines it: randomized to nivolumab then ipilimumab (arm A) or the reverse (arm B). None of the patients in the trial had previously been given DNA-damaging chemotherapy. On a FACS Aria II flow cytometer, live CD3+CD8+ cells that were negative for CD19 and CD56 were sorted from thawed PBMCs. Samples were obtained from patients with melanoma enrolled in CheckMate 064, a randomized, open-label phase II trial of sequential checkpoint blockade. Leukapheresis was used to collect peripheral blood mononuclear cells, which were then purified with Ficoll-Paque and frozen in human serum with about 10% DMSO. Right after sorting, the blood CD3+CD8+ cells were verified to be >98% pure, and DNA extraction followed. Per the germline V gene (reference sequence), MNHEY is the CDR1 and SMNVEV is the CDR2. The V and J ends are trimmed by 5 bases and 4 bases, leaving 15 bases between them. There are 14 amino acids in the CDR3, from cysteine to phenylalanine inclusive. The kept DNA is CDR3 alone, 42 bases in frame from the first base.

The chain joins TRBV27 to TRBJ2-7; a tentative D call is TRBD2 (6 bases match). Source: CD8+ T cells sorted from blood (inferred from file names), taken from a patient given nivolumab and ipilimumab in sequence. The receptor's source is a human donor with melanoma. The encoded CDR3 is CASSDTGTLYEQYF. The DNA is TGTGCCAGCAGTGACACCGGGACTCTATACGAGCAGTACTTC.